A selection of T cell receptor beta chains follows, all from one sample in a study of blood T cell repertoires in COVID-19. Sequencing was performed with immunoSEQ multiplex PCR; in TCRdb, only in-frame clones are kept and a portion is missing. The sample has roughly 200,000 clones, roughly four fifths seen once. The sequencing input was peripheral blood. The receptors come from a woman aged 70-85 years with active or convalescent COVID-19. CDR3s include the opening cysteine and the closing phenylalanine or tryptophan.

V: TRBV9
J: TRBJ2-2
CDR3: CASSPRPGQGKYPVAGELFF

V: TRBV6-2/TRBV6-3
J: TRBJ2-3
CDR3: CASSYSGGRDTQYF

V: TRBV3-1/TRBV3-2
J: TRBJ2-5
CDR3: CASSQGWQKQETQYF

V: TRBV19
J: TRBJ1-3
CDR3: CASVQVGSGNTIYF

V: TRBV5-4
J: TRBJ1-1
CDR3: CASSLVRFRQGSNTEAFF

V: TRBV14
J: TRBJ2-2
CDR3: CASSGGNTGELFF

V: TRBV7-9
J: TRBJ2-3
CDR3: CASSVQWGPGTDTQYF

V: TRBV7-3
J: TRBJ1-6
CDR3: CASSLVGEGISPLHF

V: TRBV29-1
J: TRBJ2-1
CDR3: CSVEAGGYNEQFF

V: TRBV14
J: TRBJ2-5
CDR3: CASSRGGTETQYF

V: TRBV12-3/TRBV12-4
J: TRBJ1-2
CDR3: CASSPLAGQGYTF

V: TRBV5-6
J: TRBJ2-7
CDR3: CASFSGRGWYEQYF

V: TRBV19
J: TRBJ1-5
CDR3: CASSISAGPSNQPQHF

V: TRBV5-5
J: TRBJ2-3
CDR3: CASIRTSGGDTQYF

V: TRBV6-7
J: TRBJ2-5
CDR3: CASSPTPGTSRETQYF

V: TRBV9
J: TRBJ1-1
CDR3: CASGSGVGRDTEAFF

V: TRBV5-5
J: TRBJ2-1
CDR3: CASSYSGTGSYNEQFF

V: TRBV6-5
J: TRBJ2-7
CDR3: CASSYMASGEYEQYF